Listed below are T cell receptor beta chains from one sample, sequenced in a study of T-cell memory formation after mild COVID-19. TCRdb reprocessed the 5' RACE reads with MiXCR, giving one entry per CDR3 protein. Of roughly 450,000 distinct CDR3 sequences detected, 18% appear once; the ten largest clones hold about 22%. Sequencing was performed on PBMCs or a T cell subset sorted from them (not recorded which). Receptor source: a man aged 18 to 35 who had mild COVID-19 (a few samples of this study predate the infection). Cell type and time point are not known. The CDR3 runs from the conserved cysteine through the conserved F or W. The D gene is left open where the match is weak. Some rows have no size entry. The others give once, few or many, or a class for an expanded clone.

>NA|TRBV6-6|TRBJ2-7|few
TGTGCCAGCAGTTACCTTGCTGAGACCTACGAGCAGTACTTC
CASSYLAETYEQYF
>NA|TRBV29-1|TRBJ1-1|few
TGCAGCGTTGTAGAGACAGGGAACACTGAAGCTTTCTTT
CSVVETGNTEAFF
>NA|TRBV12-3/TRBV12-4|TRBJ1-2|NA
TGTGCCAGCAGTTTTGGCACCTTC
CASSFGTF
>TRBD1|TRBV5-6|TRBJ2-6|NA
TGTGCCAGCAGCAGCGACAGGGGCGGAGCTGGGGCCAACGTCCTGACTTTC
CASSSDRGGAGANVLTF
>NA|TRBV5-1|TRBJ2-2|NA
TGCGCCAGCAGTTCGTTGGACACCGGGGAGCTGTTTTTT
CASSSLDTGELFF
>NA|TRBV24-1|TRBJ2-1|NA
TGTGCCACCAGTGACCAGGGGAAGGGTTACAATGAGCAGTTCTTC
CATSDQGKGYNEQFF
>NA|TRBV6-5|TRBJ1-6|NA
TGTGCCAGCAGTTACTCGAGGCAGTTCCCTACACCCCTCCACTTT
CASSYSRQFPTPLHF
>NA|TRBV21-1|TRBJ2-1|few
TGTGCCAGCAGCAAAATCCGGGTCCCCTACAATGAGCAGTTCTTC
CASSKIRVPYNEQFF
>NA|TRBV12-3/TRBV12-4|TRBJ1-5|few
TGTGCCAGCAGTTTAGTTCTACAGGACAATCAGCCCCAGCATTTT
CASSLVLQDNQPQHF
>NA|TRBV28|TRBJ2-4|NA
TGTGCCAGCAGTCCTATACGGGGGAGCAGGGACATTCAGTACTTC
CASSPIRGSRDIQYF
>NA|TRBV7-7|TRBJ2-7|few
TGTGCCAGCAGCTCGGGGCTGGGCTACGAGCAGTACTTC
CASSSGLGYEQYF
>NA|TRBV12-3/TRBV12-4|TRBJ2-3|NA
TGTGCCAGCAGTTCGTACAGGGGAGGGGATACGCAGTATTTT
CASSSYRGGDTQYF
>TRBD1|TRBV19|TRBJ1-2|few
TGTGCCAGTAAAGGACAGGGACTCTATGGCTACACCTTC
CASKGQGLYGYTF
>NA|TRBV2|TRBJ2-3|NA
TGTGCCAGCAGTGTGGTGGGGGGAGGCGCAGATACGCAGTATTTT
CASSVVGGGADTQYF
>NA|TRBV12-3/TRBV12-4|TRBJ1-3|few
TGTGCCAGCAGTTTAACCGGGAGCACCATATATTTT
CASSLTGSTIYF
>NA|TRBV9|TRBJ2-1|NA
TGTGCCAGCAGCCCCGGTTGGGCCAGGAGTAACAATGAGCAGTTCTTC
CASSPGWARSNNEQFF
>NA|TRBV4-1|TRBJ2-2|few
TGCGCCAGCAGCCAAGTTAAGAGCACCGGGGAGCTGTTTTTT
CASSQVKSTGELFF
>TRBD1|TRBV20-1|TRBJ2-7|NA
TGCAGTGCTAGAATTGGACAGGGGGTAACCTACGAGCAGTACTTC
CSARIGQGVTYEQYF
>NA|TRBV7-8|TRBJ2-7|few
TGTGCCAGCACCGTTTCCCCGGGACTTAGTACCTACGAGCAGTACTTC
CASTVSPGLSTYEQYF
>TRBD1|TRBV12-3/TRBV12-4|TRBJ2-2|few
TGTGCCAGCAGTGACAACAGGGGGTCGGCCGGGGAGCTGTTTTTT
CASSDNRGSAGELFF
>TRBD2|TRBV7-2|TRBJ2-5|NA
TGTGCCAGCAGCTCAGGAGCGGGGGCTGGGGAGACCCAGTACTTC
CASSSGAGAGETQYF
>NA|TRBV7-9|TRBJ2-7|NA
TGTGCCAGCAGCCCCTCATCCCCCTACGAGCAGTACTTC
CASSPSSPYEQYF
>TRBD1|TRBV4-2|TRBJ1-5|NA
TGTGCCAGCAGCCAAGATATCGGGAGGGGGCGAGATAGCAATCAGCCCCAGCATTTT
CASSQDIGRGRDSNQPQHF